This entry lists 27 T cell receptor beta chains sequenced from one sample in a study of pediatric ulcerative colitis (dated by TCRdb to between 2018 and 2021). The library was built by means of the immunoSEQ multiplex PCR assay. Held by TCRdb, this immuneACCESS table contains in-frame sequences only and omits some clones. Under half of the omission traces to an unresolved V gene where checked; the cause of the rest is unknown. For this sample the table gives over 15,000 clones, of which just under 75% were detected only once. The biggest ten clones account for 3.4% of the sample. During colonoscopy, one to two pinch biopsies were obtained from the rectum for research. The sequencing input was gut tissue. Receptors originate from a girl between 5 and 17 years old with moderate ulcerative colitis.

The rearrangement uses TRBV11-2 and TRBJ1-4; D may be TRBD1 (5 bases). CDR1 SGHAT and CDR2 FQNNGV come from the germline V gene. This CDR3 has 15 residues. Trimming shortened V by 4 bases and J by 9 bases, and 18 bases separated the two germline ends. DNA of the CDR3: TGTGCCAGCAGCTCAATCGAGAGGGGTGGAAAAAAACTGTTTTTT. Translated: CASSSIERGGKKLFF.

The gene calls are TRBV28 and TRBJ2-3; 9 bases are a match to TRBD2. J gave up 2 bases and V 5 bases, and 2 bases lay outside the gene matches. Germline values: CDR1 MDHEN, CDR2 SYDVKM. CDR3 length: 14 residues. This CDR3 reads CASSSGGITDTQYF. The CDR3 nucleotides are TGTGCCAGCAGTAGCGGGGGGATCACAGATACGCAGTATTTT. The full variable domain, completed using reference TRBV28 and TRBJ2-3, is DVKVTQSSRYLVKRTGEKVFLECVQDMDHENMFWYRQDPGLGLRLIYFSYDVKMKEKGDIPEGYSVSREKKERFSLILESASTNQTSMYLCASSSGGITDTQYFGPGTRLTVL.

The CDR3 reads CASRPTGGLGETQYF. CDR3 in DNA: TGTGCCAGCAGGCCGACAGGGGGCCTGGGGGAGACCCAGTACTTC. The V gene is TRBV2, the J gene TRBJ2-5; TRBD1 agrees at 10 bases. Trimming took 6 bases from V and 5 from J; bases not matched to a gene: 9. The CDR3 length is 15 residues. Germline values: CDR1 SNHLY, CDR2 FYNNEI.

J is TRBJ1-1 and V is TRBV19; D is ambiguous. This CDR3 spans 15 amino acids. Germline V gene lookup returns CDR1 LNHDA and CDR2 SQIVND (reference sequence). The V gene lost 1 base and the J gene lost 3 bases, with 12 bases spanning the gap. The CDR3 loop reads CASSIGRARDTEAFF. DNA for the CDR3: TGTGCCAGTAGTATAGGTAGGGCGCGCGACACTGAAGCTTTCTTT.

V is TRBV5-6 and J is TRBJ2-4; D ambiguous. CDR1 and CDR2 (germline): SGHDT, YYEEEE. Trimming pared 0 bases from V and 0 bases from J, leaving 4 bases between. CDR3 length: 14 amino acids. In DNA, the CDR3 is TGTGCCAGCAGCTTGGTCTCAGCCAAAAACATTCAGTACTTC. Amino acid sequence: CASSLVSAKNIQYF.

This chain joins TRBV5-1 and TRBJ2-1; 7 nucleotides agree with TRBD2. The V gene end was trimmed by 2 bases and the J gene end by 2 bases; junction bases not matched to a gene: 4. The CDR3 contains 15 residues. Germline V CDR1 and CDR2: SGHRS, YFSETQ. The DNA for the CDR3 is TGCGCCAGCAGCTTTGCTAGCGGACCCTACAATGAGCAGTTCTTC. Protein product: CASSFASGPYNEQFF.

The chain links TRBV30 to TRBJ2-3, with 8 bases fitting TRBD1. With 5 bases clipped from V and 6 bases from J, the junction kept 16 bases outside the gene matches. CDR1 and CDR2 (germline): GTSNPN, SVGIG (reference sequence). The CDR3 has 16 residues. DNA of the CDR3: TGTGCCTGGGAGCACGAAGGACAGGGTGATTCGGATACGCAGTATTTT. Translated, it gives CAWEHEGQGDSDTQYF.

This chain links TRBV4-2 with TRBJ1-1, with TRBD1 matching over 7 bases. The CDR3 contains 17 residues. V was pared by 0 bases and J by 5 bases, with 12 bases of the junction left unmatched. The germline gives CDR1 LGHNA, CDR2 YNFKEQ. CDR3 DNA sequence: TGTGCCAGCAGCCAAGAGACAGGGACCCTTCGGTGGACTGAAGCTTTCTTT. Translated: CASSQETGTLRWTEAFF.

This clone was seen a few times. The V call is TRBV2, the J call TRBJ1-4; D gene uncertain. The V gene's germline CDR1 is SNHLY and CDR2 FYNNEI. V lost 8 bases, J lost 4 bases, and 5 bases lay in between. This CDR3 contains 11 residues. CDR3 in amino acids: CASQSNEKLFF. In DNA, the CDR3 is TGTGCCAGCCAGAGTAATGAAAAACTGTTTTTT. The complete variable domain, with remaining parts taken from reference TRBV2 and TRBJ1-4, reads EPEVTQTPSHQVTQMGQEVILRCVPISNHLYFYWYRQILGQKVEFLVSFYNNEISEKSEIFDDQFSVERPDGSNFTLKIRSTKLEDSAMYFCASQSNEKLFFGSGTQLSVL.

Regarding this clone: One junction end disagrees with the germline gene, perhaps due to a read error. The J gene is TRBJ2-5, the V gene TRBV5-1; D perhaps matches TRBD2 (6 bases). This CDR3 contains 14 residues. CDR1 is SGHRS and CDR2 is YFSETQ in the germline V gene. The CDR3 loop is CASNLGSGQETQYF. CDR3 coding DNA: TGCGCCAGCAACTTGGGTAGCGGACAAGAGACCCAGTACTTC.

The gene calls are TRBV27 and TRBJ2-1; TRBD2 aligns across 8 bases. Losses at the gene ends were 6 bases for V and 0 bases for J; bases not matched to a gene: 10. This CDR3 region has 17 residues. Germline V gene sequence: CDR1 MNHEY, CDR2 SMNVEV (reference sequence). CDR3 coding DNA: TGTGCCAGCAGCCAGCGGGGGACCGTGGCCTCCTACAATGAGCAGTTCTTC. Protein: CASSQRGTVASYNEQFF.

This clone has just one count. Here the CDR3 reads CASSYVGGGRTGELFF. The CDR3 DNA is TGTGCCAGCAGTTACGTGGGGGGCGGAAGGACCGGGGAGCTGTTTTTT. The V call is TRBV6-5, the J call TRBJ2-2; D may be TRBD1 or TRBD2 (6 bases each). Germline V CDR1 and CDR2: MNHEY, SVGAGI. The CDR3 loop spans 16 amino acids. Trimming took off 2 bases at V and 5 bases at J, with 15 bases between the two ends.

As regards this clone: Compared with germline, one end of the junction differs, possibly owing to a read error. This sequence joins TRBV10-3 and TRBJ1-1; D remains unclear. This CDR3 region has 11 residues. The germline gives CDR1 ENHRY, CDR2 SYGVKD. This chain's CDR3 is CAISDPWPLIF. CDR3 DNA sequence: TGTGCCATCAGTGACCCATGGCCATTAATCTTT.

The V call is TRBV28, the J call TRBJ2-7; a weak D match, TRBD1 (5 bases). This CDR3 spans 12 amino acids. V lost 7 bases, J lost 2 bases, and 9 bases lay in between. Germline V lookup: CDR1 MDHEN, CDR2 SYDVKM. The CDR3 reads CASTSGTYEQYF. CDR3 sequence (DNA): TGTGCCAGCACCTCAGGGACCTACGAGCAGTACTTC. Complete variable domain (other parts from reference TRBV28 and TRBJ2-7): DVKVTQSSRYLVKRTGEKVFLECVQDMDHENMFWYRQDPGLGLRLIYFSYDVKMKEKGDIPEGYSVSREKKERFSLILESASTNQTSMYLCASTSGTYEQYFGPGTRLTVT.

The V and J genes are TRBV9 and TRBJ2-1, with 14 bases lining up with TRBD2. Germline lookup yields CDR1 SGDLS and CDR2 YYNGEE. The CDR3 runs 16 residues. The V gene end was trimmed by 1 base and the J gene end by 9 bases; junction bases not matched to a gene: 6. CDR3 in amino acids: CASSVTGTSGSGEQFF. The CDR3 DNA reads TGTGCCAGCAGCGTAACCGGGACTAGCGGGAGTGGTGAGCAGTTCTTC.

The V call is TRBV5-4, the J call TRBJ2-5; D unresolved. CDR1 and CDR2 from the germline V gene are SGHNT and YYREEE (reference sequence). The CDR3 sequence is 12 residues long. V shed 0 bases and J shed 5 bases, with 5 bases lying between them. CDR3 amino acids: CASSLGVETQYF. CDR3 DNA: TGTGCCAGCAGCTTGGGTGTCGAGACCCAGTACTTC.

The V call is TRBV19, the J call TRBJ2-1; D may be TRBD2 (7 bases). Trimming shortened V by 6 bases and J by 9 bases, and 15 bases separated the two germline ends. CDR3 length: 13 amino acids. CDR1 and CDR2 (germline): LNHDA, SQIVND (reference sequence). The CDR3 sequence: CASSSRGGIEQFF. The CDR3 DNA sequence: TGTGCCAGTAGCTCTAGGGGGGGGATTGAGCAGTTCTTC.

CDR3 loop: CASSLSLGLMSSYEQYF. In nucleotides, the CDR3 is TGTGCCAGCAGCTTAAGTTTAGGGCTTATGAGCTCCTACGAGCAGTACTTC. This chain uses TRBV7-2 with TRBJ2-7; D not resolved. Germline V gene lookup returns CDR1 SGHTA and CDR2 FQGNSA. The CDR3 length is 17 residues. V shed 2 bases and J shed 0 bases, with 17 bases lying between them.

The chain links TRBV29-1 to TRBJ1-1; possibly TRBD1 for D (5 bases). The CDR3 contains 17 residues. Trimming cost V 0 bases and J 1 base, with 18 bases left between them. Germline-derived CDR1 and CDR2 are SQVTM and ANQGSEA. CDR3 DNA sequence: TGCAGCGTTGAAGATCGGAAGGGGACGTTTAGGAACACTGAAGCTTTCTTT. Translating gives CSVEDRKGTFRNTEAFF.

The gene calls are TRBV5-1 and TRBJ2-5, with D tentatively TRBD1 or TRBD2 (5 bases each). V dropped 4 bases and J dropped 2 bases, with 18 bases sitting between them. Germline CDR1 and CDR2: SGHRS and YFSETQ. The CDR3 covers 16 residues. As DNA, the CDR3 is TGCGCCAGCAGCATTGGTGTAGTGGGGGTACAAGAGACCCAGTACTTC. Its protein product is CASSIGVVGVQETQYF. Full variable domain (rest looked up from reference TRBV5-1 and TRBJ2-5): KAGVTQTPRYLIKTRGQQVTLSCSPISGHRSVSWYQQTPGQGLQFLFEYFSETQRNKGNFPGRFSGRQFSNSRSEMNVSTLELGDSALYLCASSIGVVGVQETQYFGPGTRLLVL.

This clone was detected a few times. The chain carries TRBV5-5 and TRBJ1-5; 11 positions match TRBD1. Germline V gives CDR1 SGHKS, CDR2 YYEKEE (reference sequence). The V and J ends lost 0 bases and 10 bases, in that order; junction bases with no gene match: 3. The CDR3 has 14 residues. The CDR3 nucleotides are TGTGCCAGCAGCTTGGCCGGGACAGGGGGTCCCCAGCATTTT. Translation: CASSLAGTGGPQHF.

V usage is TRBV7-8 and J usage is TRBJ1-5, with TRBD1 as a possible D gene (5 bases). The V gene lost 5 bases and the J gene lost 0 bases, with 14 bases spanning the gap. The CDR3 spans 16 residues. The germline V gene has CDR1 SGHVS and CDR2 FQNEAQ. The CDR3 coding sequence is TGTGCCAGCAGCCTCCCGGGACGGGATAGCAATCAGCCCCAGCATTTT. This encodes CASSLPGRDSNQPQHF. The variable domain in full, completed from reference TRBV7-8 and TRBJ1-5, reads GAGVSQSPRYKVAKRGQDVALRCDPISGHVSLFWYQQALGQGPEFLTYFQNEAQLDKSGLPSDRFFAERPEGSVSTLKIQRTQQEDSAVYLCASSLPGRDSNQPQHFGDGTRLSIL.

The J gene is TRBJ2-3, the V gene TRBV6-1, with 9 bases fitting TRBD2. Germline-derived CDR1 and CDR2 are MNHNS and SASEGT. Trimming cost V 2 bases and J 1 base; bases outside gene matches: 7. The CDR3 has 17 amino acids. In DNA form, the CDR3 reads TGTGCCAGCAGTGAACTTAGCGGGGGTTCTGGCACAGATACGCAGTATTTT. Translation gives CASSELSGGSGTDTQYF.

The chain recombines TRBV18 with TRBJ2-7; TRBD1 aligns across 8 bases. This CDR3 is built from 15 residues. The germline V gene has CDR1 KGHSH and CDR2 LQKENI. V was clipped by 0 bases and J by 3 bases; unmatched bases: 4. In nucleotides, the CDR3 is TGTGCCAGCTCACCACCGGGCAGGGGGCGCTACGAGCAGTACTTC. This codes for CASSPPGRGRYEQYF.

The gene calls are TRBV5-4 and TRBJ1-1, with 7 bases fitting TRBD1. The CDR3 extends over 16 amino acids. Germline CDR1 SGHNT, CDR2 YYREEE (reference sequence). Germline trimming cut 7 bases from V and 3 bases from J; bases unmatched to any gene: 15. As DNA, the CDR3 is TGTGCCAGCGCCCTGGGAGGGGGCGGGTGGTACACTGAAGCTTTCTTT. This translates into CASALGGGGWYTEAFF. The whole variable domain, filled in from reference TRBV5-4 and TRBJ1-1, reads ETGVTQSPTHLIKTRGQQVTLRCSSQSGHNTVSWYQQALGQGPQFIFQYYREEENGRGNFPPRFSGLQFPNYSSELNVNALELDDSALYLCASALGGGGWYTEAFFGQGTRLTVV.

The chain employs TRBV7-3 and TRBJ1-1; a weak D match, TRBD1 (6 bases). The ends were cut back, 5 bases at V and 1 base at J, with 11 bases in the middle. Germline values: CDR1 SGHTA, CDR2 FQGTGA. The CDR3 covers 14 residues. CDR3 in amino acids: CASSMLTGNTEAFF. In DNA, the CDR3 is TGTGCCAGCAGCATGTTGACAGGGAACACTGAAGCTTTCTTT.

V usage is TRBV5-1 and J usage is TRBJ1-3, with TRBD1 matching over 7 bases. This CDR3 comprises 15 residues. Germline V gives CDR1 SGHRS, CDR2 YFSETQ. Germline trimming cut 4 bases from V and 0 bases from J; bases unmatched to any gene: 4. Here the CDR3 DNA reads TGCGCCAGCAGCCAGGGACAGAGCTCTGGAAACACCATATATTTT. Translation: CASSQGQSSGNTIYF.